This T cell receptor beta chain was recorded in a study of cytomegalovirus exposure and HLA in healthy donors. Study as a whole: About 85 million unique TCRs from HLA-typed donors were held in an early release of data.

Study-level results: Earlier findings revealed that most TCR beta V segments proved productive either about 90% or about 30% of the time.

This clone appeared a single time. The target antigen is unknown. Vbeta (60) and Jbeta (13) primers were used in the PCR. Here immunoSEQ multiplex PCR was the method, and the copy in TCRdb shows in-frame clones only, minus some. The sample records under 150,000 clones, 65% to 85% being singletons. After removal of 4 bases from V and 2 bases from J, the junction contained 2 bases not matched to a gene. CDR3 length: 13 amino acids. The germline V gene has CDR1 SGHDN and CDR2 FVKESK. This receptor was obtained from a woman aged 40 to 50 in good health and CMV-seropositive. This chain links TRBV14 with TRBJ2-7; TRBD1 matches 7 bases. The sequenced material came from PBMCs. CDR3 amino acids: CASSRTGPYEQYF. The CDR3, as DNA: TGTGCCAGCAGCCGGACAGGACCCTACGAGCAGTACTTC.